The present T cell receptor (beta chain) was sequenced within a study of spatial heterogeneity in lung cancer. At the level of the study: The cohort: approximately 66 early-stage, untreated non-small cell lung cancer patients. Where available, sequencing covered follow-up PBMC samples, taken at a median of roughly two years after resection.

MiXCR, run by TCRdb on the 5' RACE reads, gives a single entry per CDR3 protein. The data show tens of thousands of distinct CDR3 sequences, about 10% seen once. Trimming left V 2 bases short and J 6 bases short, with 9 bases between. CDR1 is MNHEY and CDR2 is SMNVEV in the germline V gene (reference sequence). The CDR3 has 13 amino acids. This clonotype was counted ten times or more. Time point indicated: blood at routine non-recurrence follow-up after resection. Material for sequencing was whole RNA from tumor, nontumor lung or frozen PBMC, left unsorted. The TCR comes from a male donor with early-stage non-small cell lung cancer. The V gene is TRBV27, the J gene TRBJ2-3; no definite D call. The specimen was PBMCs, collected at follow-up. CDR3: CASSLTPADTQYF. The CDR3 DNA follows: TGTGCCAGCAGTTTAACCCCTGCGGATACGCAGTATTTT.